The TCR beta chain under discussion was sequenced for a study of blood T cell repertoires in COVID-19. The method was immunoSEQ multiplex PCR; TCRdb's version includes in-frame clones alone and lacks a portion of them. The data contain about 200,000 clones, around 80% of them seen just once; the ten biggest clones take up around 16%. Among Cohort 3 donors, those recovered had two negative PCRs, clearance, or symptom resolution. This clone occurred a few times. J gave up 1 base and V 6 bases, and 5 bases lay outside the gene matches. CDR3 length: 13 amino acids. Germline lookup yields CDR1 GTSNPN and CDR2 SVGIG (reference sequence).

The gene calls are TRBV30 and TRBJ1-2; 7 bases are a match to TRBD1. The sample taken for sequencing was PBMCs or T cells enriched from blood (not recorded which). The TCR originated in a man in his forties who had recovered from COVID-19. CDR3 loop: CACRDSDNYGYTF. CDR3 bases: TGTGCCTGTAGGGACAGCGATAACTATGGCTACACCTTC.